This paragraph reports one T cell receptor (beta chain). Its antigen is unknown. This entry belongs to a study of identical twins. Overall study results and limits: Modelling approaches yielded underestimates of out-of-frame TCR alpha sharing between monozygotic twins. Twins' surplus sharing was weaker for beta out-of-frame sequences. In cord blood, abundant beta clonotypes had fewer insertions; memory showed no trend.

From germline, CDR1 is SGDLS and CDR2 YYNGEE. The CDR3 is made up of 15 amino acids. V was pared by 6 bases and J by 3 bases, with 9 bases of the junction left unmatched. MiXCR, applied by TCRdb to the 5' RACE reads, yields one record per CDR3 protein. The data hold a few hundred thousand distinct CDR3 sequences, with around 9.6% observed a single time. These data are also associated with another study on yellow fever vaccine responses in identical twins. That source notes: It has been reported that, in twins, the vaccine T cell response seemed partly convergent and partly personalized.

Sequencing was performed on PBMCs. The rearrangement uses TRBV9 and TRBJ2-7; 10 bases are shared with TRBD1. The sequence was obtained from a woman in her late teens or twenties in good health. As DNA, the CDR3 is TGTGCCAGCAACCAAAAGGGGACAGGGGACTACGAGCAGTACTTC. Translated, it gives CASNQKGTGDYEQYF.